This TCR beta chain was sequenced during a study of OX40 agonist ivuxolimab in advanced cancers. Whole-study context: Ivuxolimab, an antibody acting as an agonist of OX40 (CD134), was used to treat patients.

Clones were sequenced by immunoSEQ multiplex PCR, and TCRdb holds only the in-frame ones, with some missing. The table shows roughly 68,000 clones, with 85% to 95% occurring only once. The V gene's germline CDR1 is SGHRS and CDR2 YFSETQ. The ends lost 4 bases at V and 6 bases at J; junction bases unmatched: 7. The CDR3 contains 13 residues. On this clone itself: Its specificity is not known.

Study conclusions and caveats: With doses of 0.1-3.0 mg/kg, partial responders showed among the lowest clonal expansion.

This clonotype was obtained from an adult with an advanced solid tumor such as melanoma, head and neck, liver or kidney cancer. The specimen comprised CD4+ or CD8+ T cells sorted from blood, sampled in a trial of the OX40 agonist ivuxolimab. The chain combines TRBV5-1 with TRBJ2-7; the match to TRBD1 covers 7 bases. The CDR3 here is CASSPEQGSEQYF. Here the CDR3 DNA reads TGCGCCAGCAGCCCGGAACAGGGGAGCGAGCAGTACTTC.